These 28 T cell receptor beta chains came from one sample sequenced in a study of T cells in tuberculosis. Some clones are missing from TCRdb's copy, which holds only in-frame ones; the method was immunoSEQ multiplex PCR. This table has some 40,000 clones, 95% appearing once. Sequenced sample: PBMCs. The receptor source for this set is a donor between 10 and 35 years old with latent tuberculosis or without tuberculosis infection.

The CDR3 nucleotides read TGTGCCAGCAGTATACGCAGAAACCAGAACACTGAAGCTTTCTTT. This translates into CASSIRRNQNTEAFF. This chain joins TRBV6-1 and TRBJ1-1; no reliable D call. V shed 5 bases and J shed 1 base, with 14 bases lying between them. Germline CDR1 is MNHNS and CDR2 is SASEGT. This CDR3 has 15 residues.

The chain links TRBV21-1 to TRBJ2-1; the D call TRBD2 from the table was never checked on the DNA. TRBV21-1 is designated a pseudogene. This CDR3 contains 15 residues. CDR3 DNA sequence: TGTGCCAGCAGCAAATGGTTGAGTAGCTACAATGAGCAGTTCTTC. It is translated as CASSKWLSSYNEQFF.

The chain employs TRBV5-1 and TRBJ1-6; D might be TRBD1 (5 bases). From germline, CDR1 is SGHRS and CDR2 YFSETQ. V was pared by 4 bases and J by 6 bases, with 14 bases between. The CDR3 is made up of 15 amino acids. CDR3 bases: TGCGCCAGCAGCCTGGGACGCCGGGGTAATTCACCCCTCCACTTT. Its protein is CASSLGRRGNSPLHF.

The chain recombines TRBV15 with TRBJ2-5; D not certain. The CDR3 loop spans 14 amino acids. CDR1 and CDR2 (germline): LNHNV, YYDKDF (reference sequence). V was pared by 0 bases and J by 1 base, with 6 bases between. Here the CDR3 reads CATSRDQFQETQYF. CDR3 sequence (DNA): TGTGCCACCAGCAGAGACCAATTCCAAGAGACCCAGTACTTC. The full variable domain, rest sourced from reference TRBV15 and TRBJ2-5, is DAMVIQNPRYQVTQFGKPVTLSCSQTLNHNVMYWYQQKSSQAPKLLFHYYDKDFNNEADTPDNFQSRRPNTSFCFLDIRSPGLGDTAMYLCATSRDQFQETQYFGPGTRLLVL.

This chain uses TRBV4-1 with TRBJ1-5; weak D call: TRBD1 (5 bases). CDR3 length equals 13 residues. Germline CDR1 is MGHRA and CDR2 is YSYEKL. The V end lost 6 bases, the J end lost 0 bases, and 6 bases lay between the germline ends. The CDR3 protein is CASRQDSNQPQHF. The CDR3, as DNA: TGCGCCAGCAGACAGGATAGCAATCAGCCCCAGCATTTT.

In DNA form, the CDR3 reads TGTGCCTGGAGTTCGGGGTTCACCGGGGAGCTGTTTTTT. Residues: CAWSSGFTGELFF. V is TRBV30 and J is TRBJ2-2, with D tentatively TRBD2 (5 bases). V lost 2 bases and J lost 4, with 8 bases in between. From germline, CDR1 is GTSNPN and CDR2 SVGIG (reference sequence). There are 13 residues in the CDR3.

The chain uses TRBV6-5 and TRBJ1-4; D is possibly TRBD1 (5 bases). Trimming took off 5 bases at V and 5 bases at J, with 12 bases between the two ends. The CDR3 loop spans 14 amino acids. Per germline, CDR1 MNHEY and CDR2 SVGAGI. This CDR3 reads CASSPPGGNEKLFF. CDR3 nucleotide sequence: TGTGCCAGCAGTCCTCCCGGGGGGAATGAAAAACTGTTTTTT.

CDR3 protein: CASSPGGWDQETQYF. The CDR3 DNA reads TGTGCCAGCAGCCCCGGAGGGTGGGATCAAGAGACCCAGTACTTC. The chain couples TRBV9 to TRBJ2-5; D perhaps matches TRBD2 (6 bases). V was trimmed by 4 bases and J by 2 bases, leaving 15 bases between them. This CDR3 comprises 15 residues. The V gene's germline CDR1 is SGDLS and CDR2 YYNGEE.

The chain combines TRBV7-9 with TRBJ2-7; 8 positions match TRBD1. CDR3 length: 14 residues. Germline V lookup: CDR1 SEHNR, CDR2 FQNEAQ (reference sequence). Trimming removed 2 bases from V and 2 bases from J; junction bases left unmatched: 2. CDR3 amino acids: CASSLSGQAYEQYF. The CDR3 bases are TGTGCCAGCAGCTTATCGGGACAGGCCTACGAGCAGTACTTC.

The CDR3 bases are TGTGCCAGCAGCCAGAACATCAAGACAGGGGGCTACGAGCAGTACTTC. Translated: CASSQNIKTGGYEQYF. The rearrangement links TRBV7-9 to TRBJ2-7; 9 bases are a match to TRBD1. With V trimmed by 5 bases and J by 3 bases, 11 bases remained unmatched. Germline lookup yields CDR1 SEHNR and CDR2 FQNEAQ (reference sequence). This CDR3 contains 16 residues. Full variable domain (remainder filled in from reference TRBV7-9 and TRBJ2-7): DTGVSQNPRHKITKRGQNVTFRCDPISEHNRLYWYRQTLGQGPEFLTYFQNEAQLEKSRLLSDRFSAERPKGSFSTLEIQRTEQGDSAMYLCASSQNIKTGGYEQYFGPGTRLTVT.

The rearrangement links TRBV11-2 to TRBJ2-1; 7 bases match TRBD1. Unmatched junction bases numbered 11, after V lost 5 bases and J lost 7 bases. CDR3 length: 15 amino acids. Germline V gene lookup returns CDR1 SGHAT and CDR2 FQNNGV. DNA for the CDR3: TGTGCCAGCAGCCCTCAGACAGGGTTCATGAATGAGCAGTTCTTC. It yields the protein CASSPQTGFMNEQFF.

This sequence joins TRBV9 and TRBJ2-2, with D hard to call. V gave up 0 bases and J gave up 5 bases, with 11 bases separating them. CDR3 length: 15 amino acids. Germline V gene lookup returns CDR1 SGDLS and CDR2 YYNGEE. The CDR3 coding sequence is TGTGCCAGCAGCGTAGATTGGAGTCAGACCGGGGAGCTGTTTTTT. Residues: CASSVDWSQTGELFF.

The chain is built from TRBV5-4 and TRBJ1-2; D is unclear. V lost 2 bases to trimming and J lost 7 bases, with 15 bases between them. The germline CDR1 and CDR2 sequences are SGHNT and YYREEE (reference sequence). The CDR3 covers 14 residues. The CDR3 DNA is TGTGCCAGCAGCTTTCCCAATCCGGGGAGTGGCTACACCTTC. It encodes CASSFPNPGSGYTF.

V and J are TRBV5-1 and TRBJ1-2; tentative D call: TRBD1 (6 bases). Germline V lookup: CDR1 SGHRS, CDR2 YFSETQ. Deletions cut 6 bases from V and 1 base from J, with 16 bases between. This CDR3 comprises 15 residues. The CDR3 sequence: CASTRALGGNYGYTF. In nucleotides, the CDR3 is TGCGCCAGCACAAGAGCTTTAGGGGGTAACTATGGCTACACCTTC.

The chain uses TRBV5-1 and TRBJ1-2; tentative D call: TRBD1 (5 bases). The V end lost 2 bases, the J end lost 8 bases, and 16 bases lay between the germline ends. This CDR3 is built from 14 residues. Germline CDR1 SGHRS, CDR2 YFSETQ. The CDR3 DNA sequence: TGCGCCAGCAGCTTAAGGACGCCCGGGGGAGGCTACACCTTC. Protein product: CASSLRTPGGGYTF.

The rearrangement joins TRBV2 to TRBJ1-3; tentatively, D is TRBD1 (5 bases). The CDR3 runs to 14 residues. Germline V CDR1 and CDR2: SNHLY, FYNNEI. With 6 bases removed from V and 0 bases from J, the gap between germline ends came to 9 bases. The CDR3 loop is CASRDTNSGNTIYF. The CDR3 DNA is TGTGCCAGCAGGGACACTAACTCTGGAAACACCATATATTTT. The full variable domain, completed using reference TRBV2 and TRBJ1-3, is EPEVTQTPSHQVTQMGQEVILRCVPISNHLYFYWYRQILGQKVEFLVSFYNNEISEKSEIFDDQFSVERPDGSNFTLKIRSTKLEDSAMYFCASRDTNSGNTIYFGEGSWLTVV.

This chain connects TRBV28 to TRBJ1-5; 7 bases are shared with TRBD1. Looked up from germline, CDR1 is MDHEN and CDR2 is SYDVKM. CDR3 length: 15 amino acids. J was trimmed by 4 bases and V by 2 bases; bases with no gene match: 5. The CDR3 nucleotides read TGTGCCAGCAGTTTACTTCCAGGGGGAAATCAGCCCCAGCATTTT. Protein sequence: CASSLLPGGNQPQHF.

The CDR3 loop reads CASSSGTTFYEQYF. The CDR3 DNA reads as TGTGCCAGCAGCTCCGGGACTACCTTCTACGAGCAGTACTTC. V gene TRBV5-4 combines with J gene TRBJ2-7; 7 nucleotides agree with TRBD2. Per the germline V gene, CDR1 is SGHNT and CDR2 is YYREEE (reference sequence). This CDR3 spans 14 amino acids. The V and J ends lost 3 bases and 3 bases, in that order; junction bases with no gene match: 6.

The genes are TRBV13 and TRBJ1-1, with 11 bases aligning to TRBD1. The trim removed 6 bases at V and 6 bases at J, leaving 12 bases unmatched. This CDR3 comprises 16 residues. The germline CDR1 and CDR2 sequences are PRHDT and FYEKMQ (reference sequence). The CDR3 region has the DNA TGTGCCAGCAGAGAGCCCGGGACAGGGGGGGGATCTGAAGCTTTCTTT. Its protein product is CASREPGTGGGSEAFF. Looking up the rest from reference TRBV13 and TRBJ1-1 gives the full variable domain: AAGVIQSPRHLIKEKRETATLKCYPIPRHDTVYWYQQGPGQDPQFLISFYEKMQSDKGSIPDRFSAQQFSDYHSELNMSSLELGDSALYFCASREPGTGGGSEAFFGQGTRLTVV.

The CDR3 here is CASTTNSPLHF. In DNA, the CDR3 is TGTGCCAGTACGACAAATTCACCCCTCCACTTT. The chain recombines TRBV25-1 with TRBJ1-6; no firm D call. The germline CDR1 and CDR2 sequences are MGHDK and SYGVNS. There are 11 residues in the CDR3. V was cut by 9 bases and J by 7 bases, with 7 bases left in between.

This clone was recorded only once. The chain employs TRBV7-8 and TRBJ1-1; the D is unclear. Trimming stripped 5 bases from V and 7 bases from J, with 14 bases between. Germline CDR1 SGHVS, CDR2 FQNEAQ. This CDR3 has 13 residues. CDR3 sequence: CASSPAGSHEAFF. DNA of the CDR3: TGTGCCAGCAGCCCCGCGGGCAGCCATGAAGCTTTCTTT.

The CDR3 here is CASSISTGATNTGELFF. CDR3 nucleotide sequence: TGTGCCAGCAGCATATCGACAGGGGCTACGAACACCGGGGAGCTGTTTTTT. V and J are TRBV9 and TRBJ2-2, with 8 bases aligning to TRBD1. Germline lookup yields CDR1 SGDLS and CDR2 YYNGEE. The V segment lost 4 bases and the J segment 0 bases; nucleotides outside the gene matches: 8. This CDR3 has 17 amino acids.

The rearrangement joins TRBV19 to TRBJ1-1; D is uncertain. The germline V gene has CDR1 LNHDA and CDR2 SQIVND (reference sequence). The CDR3 contains 13 residues. V was pared by 5 bases and J by 2 bases, with 9 bases between. The CDR3 loop is CASSARTNTEAFF. The CDR3 DNA follows: TGTGCCAGTAGTGCACGGACTAACACTGAAGCTTTCTTT.

This chain links TRBV15 with TRBJ2-3; D possibly corresponds to TRBD1 (6 bases). Germline assignment: CDR1 LNHNV and CDR2 YYDKDF (reference sequence). CDR3 length: 13 amino acids. The V end lost 5 bases, the J end lost 8 bases, and 14 bases lay between the germline ends. In DNA, the CDR3 is TGTGCCACCAGCCCCTCCAGAGGGGGTACGCAGTATTTT. Protein sequence: CATSPSRGGTQYF.

The chain couples TRBV6-5 to TRBJ1-2; 7 nucleotides line up with TRBD1. CDR3 length equals 15 residues. The V segment lost 5 bases and the J segment 1 base; nucleotides outside the gene matches: 7. Germline values: CDR1 MNHEY, CDR2 SVGAGI. The CDR3 DNA sequence: TGTGCCAGCAGTAAAAGGGGGCGAAATAACTATGGCTACACCTTC. Amino acid sequence: CASSKRGRNNYGYTF.

The rearrangement joins TRBV19 to TRBJ2-7; D might be TRBD1 (5 bases). CDR1 LNHDA and CDR2 SQIVND come from the germline V gene (reference sequence). This CDR3 has 13 amino acids. The V end was cut by 4 bases, the J end by 3 bases, with 10 bases between. DNA of the CDR3: TGTGCCAGTAGTACCAGGGAACGCTACGAGCAGTACTTC. This translates into CASSTRERYEQYF.

CDR3 nucleotide sequence: TGTGCCAGCAGTGACATGGCGGGTAGCACAGATACGCAGTATTTT. Protein sequence: CASSDMAGSTDTQYF. This chain uses TRBV6-4 with TRBJ2-3; a possible D gene is TRBD2 (5 bases). The CDR3 spans 15 residues. The V end was cut by 2 bases, the J end by 0 bases, with 9 bases between. Germline-derived CDR1 and CDR2 are MRHNA and SNTAGT.

The gene calls are TRBV11-2 and TRBJ1-2; D is perhaps TRBD1 (5 bases). Germline-derived CDR1 and CDR2 are SGHAT and FQNNGV. This CDR3 has 14 amino acids. V lost 0 bases and J 3 bases, leaving 8 bases between the germline ends. Here the CDR3 reads CASSLDVGDYGYTF. The CDR3 nucleotides are TGTGCCAGCAGCTTAGATGTAGGGGACTATGGCTACACCTTC.